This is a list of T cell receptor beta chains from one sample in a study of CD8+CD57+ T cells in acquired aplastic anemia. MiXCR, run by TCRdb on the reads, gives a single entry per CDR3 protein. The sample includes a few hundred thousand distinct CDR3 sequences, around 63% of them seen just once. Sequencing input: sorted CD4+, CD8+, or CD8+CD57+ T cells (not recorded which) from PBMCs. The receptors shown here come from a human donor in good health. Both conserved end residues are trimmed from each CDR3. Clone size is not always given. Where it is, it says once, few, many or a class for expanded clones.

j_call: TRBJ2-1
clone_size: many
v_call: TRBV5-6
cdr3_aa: ASSLALAGGNEQF

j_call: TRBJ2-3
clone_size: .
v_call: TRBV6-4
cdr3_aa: ASSDSGLAGEGDTQY

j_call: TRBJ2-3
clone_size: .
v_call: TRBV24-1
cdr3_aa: ATSDRRRGTDTQY

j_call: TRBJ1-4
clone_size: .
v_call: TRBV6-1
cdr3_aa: ASSSGTGSEKLF

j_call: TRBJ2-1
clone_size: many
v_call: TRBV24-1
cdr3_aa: ATRGGSGELNEQF

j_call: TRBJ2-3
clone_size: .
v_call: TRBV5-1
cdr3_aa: ASSSRLAGDTDTQY

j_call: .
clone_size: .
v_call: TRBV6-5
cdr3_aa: ASQGQGTYEQY

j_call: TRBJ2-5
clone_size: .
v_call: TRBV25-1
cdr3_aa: ASSEAGWETQY

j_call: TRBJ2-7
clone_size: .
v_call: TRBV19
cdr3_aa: ANSAWTGNYEQY

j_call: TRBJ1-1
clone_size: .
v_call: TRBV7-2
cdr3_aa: ASSSWGAGAEAF

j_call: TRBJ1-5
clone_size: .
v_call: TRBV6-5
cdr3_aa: ASSPSTQPQH

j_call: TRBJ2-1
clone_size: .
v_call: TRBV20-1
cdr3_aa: SARLASNEQF

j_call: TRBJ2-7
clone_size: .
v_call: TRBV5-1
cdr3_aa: ASSLDRAPSYEQY

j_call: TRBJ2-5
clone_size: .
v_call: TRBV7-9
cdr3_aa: ASSYPGQPQETQY

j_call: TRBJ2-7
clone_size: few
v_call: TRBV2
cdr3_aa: ASGALAYEQY

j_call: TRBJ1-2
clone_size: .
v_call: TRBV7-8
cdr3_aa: ASSLAGEGGYT

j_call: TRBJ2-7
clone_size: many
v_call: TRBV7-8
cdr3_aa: ASSPAGAWVDEQY

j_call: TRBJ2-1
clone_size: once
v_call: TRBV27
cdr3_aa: ASSLGLLNEQF

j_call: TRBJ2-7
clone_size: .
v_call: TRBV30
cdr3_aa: AWSASTSGTSPYEQY

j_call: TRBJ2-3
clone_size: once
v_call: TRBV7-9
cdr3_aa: ASSLQTDTQY

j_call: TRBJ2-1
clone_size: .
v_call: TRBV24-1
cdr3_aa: ATSAREHHEQF

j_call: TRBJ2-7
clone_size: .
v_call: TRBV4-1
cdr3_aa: ASSQTGTSRYEQY

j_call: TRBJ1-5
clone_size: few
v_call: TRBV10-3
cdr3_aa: AIRSDRINQPQH

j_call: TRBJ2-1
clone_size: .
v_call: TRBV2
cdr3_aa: ASSERQLIVNEQF

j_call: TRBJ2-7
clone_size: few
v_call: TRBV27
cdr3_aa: ASSFLGEGSAWEQY

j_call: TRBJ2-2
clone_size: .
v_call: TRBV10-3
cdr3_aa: AISVGETGELF

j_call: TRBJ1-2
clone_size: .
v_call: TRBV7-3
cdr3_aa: ASSLNDDRGLANYGYT

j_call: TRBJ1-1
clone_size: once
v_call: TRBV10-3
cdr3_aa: AISEPGRRNTEAF

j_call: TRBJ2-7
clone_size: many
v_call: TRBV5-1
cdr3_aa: ASSGAASSNGESSSYEQY

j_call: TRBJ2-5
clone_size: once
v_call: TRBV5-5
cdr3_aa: ASSLWASGGFAQETQY

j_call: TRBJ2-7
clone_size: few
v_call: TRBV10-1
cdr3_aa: ASSEQDRKHEQY

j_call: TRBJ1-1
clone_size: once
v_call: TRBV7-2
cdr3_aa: ASSFYGQGNTEAF

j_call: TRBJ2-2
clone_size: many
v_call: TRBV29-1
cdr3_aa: SFLGGGSITGELF

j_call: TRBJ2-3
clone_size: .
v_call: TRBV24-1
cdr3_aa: ATSDTTSGGTDTQY

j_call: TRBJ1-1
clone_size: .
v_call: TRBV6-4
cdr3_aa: ASSEGGTEAF

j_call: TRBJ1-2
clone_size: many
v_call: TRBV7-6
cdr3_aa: ASSLGGGGDYGYT

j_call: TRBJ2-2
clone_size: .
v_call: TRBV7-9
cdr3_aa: ASSRTTANTGELF

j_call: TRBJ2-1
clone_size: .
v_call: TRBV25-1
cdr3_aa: ASRTSGDYNEQF

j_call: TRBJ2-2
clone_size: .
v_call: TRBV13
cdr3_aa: ASSLRSGGRTGELF

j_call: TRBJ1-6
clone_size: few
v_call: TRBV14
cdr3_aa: ASSRKTGASPLH

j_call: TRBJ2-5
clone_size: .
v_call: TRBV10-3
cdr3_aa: AISASGGQETQY

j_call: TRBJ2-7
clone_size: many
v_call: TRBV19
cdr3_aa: ASNAAGTGWFEQY